This paragraph reports one T cell receptor beta chain. Its antigen remains unidentified. The data belong to a study of cytomegalovirus exposure and HLA in healthy donors. Study-level background: In a later analysis, the 120 or so validation repertoires were reported to have used the same platform as the roughly 670 first-cohort repertoires.

Per the germline V gene, CDR1 is MDHEN and CDR2 is SYDVKM. This CDR3 region has 14 residues. V was shortened by 6 bases and J by 2 bases, with 13 bases between the two germline ends. This table comes from immunoSEQ multiplex PCR, and its TCRdb copy is limited to in-frame clones, with some not included. The sample shows 95,000 to 150,000 clones, around 86% of them seen only once. Study outcomes and limitations: The tendency of first-cohort TCR clusters to co-occur in the 110 or so validation repertoires emerged from a later analysis. According to the study, around 180 TCR beta chains were cytomegalovirus-associated.

The donors were part of the validation cohort of roughly 130 subjects. That cohort was separate from the first cohort, which comprised 500 to 850 subjects. The chain links TRBV28 to TRBJ1-2; possibly TRBD1 for D (6 bases). Input material: PBMCs. This receptor was obtained from a young woman in good health and CMV-seronegative. CDR3 region: CASRPHTGNYGYTF. DNA of the CDR3: TGTGCCAGCAGACCACACACAGGGAACTATGGCTACACCTTC.